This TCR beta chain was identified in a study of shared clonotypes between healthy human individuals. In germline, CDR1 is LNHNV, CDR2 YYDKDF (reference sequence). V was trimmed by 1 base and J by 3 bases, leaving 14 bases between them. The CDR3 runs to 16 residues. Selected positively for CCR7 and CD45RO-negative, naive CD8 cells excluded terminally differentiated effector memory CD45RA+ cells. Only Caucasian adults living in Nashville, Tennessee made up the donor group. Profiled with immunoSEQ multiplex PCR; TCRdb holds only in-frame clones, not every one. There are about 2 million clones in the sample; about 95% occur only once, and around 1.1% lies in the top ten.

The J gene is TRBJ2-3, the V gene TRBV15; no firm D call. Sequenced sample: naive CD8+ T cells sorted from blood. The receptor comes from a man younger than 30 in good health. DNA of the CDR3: TGTGCCACCAGCAGAGTCAACTTGTTAGGAACAGATACGCAGTATTTT. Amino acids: CATSRVNLLGTDTQYF. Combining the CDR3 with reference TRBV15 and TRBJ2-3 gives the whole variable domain DAMVIQNPRYQVTQFGKPVTLSCSQTLNHNVMYWYQQKSSQAPKLLFHYYDKDFNNEADTPDNFQSRRPNTSFCFLDIRSPGLGDTAMYLCATSRVNLLGTDTQYFGPGTRLTVL.